The text below deals with one T cell receptor (beta chain). CDR3 length: 14 residues. Germline CDR1 LNHDA, CDR2 SQIVND (reference sequence). The germline V and J ends were trimmed by 1 base and 3 bases, with 10 bases remaining between them. This specimen comes from a study of blood T cell repertoires in COVID-19. Sequencing was performed with immunoSEQ multiplex PCR; in TCRdb, only in-frame clones are kept and a portion is missing. Here the sample spans around 260,000 clones, around 87% being singletons. J is TRBJ2-7 and V is TRBV19; D is perhaps TRBD2 (7 bases). This receptor was taken from a woman aged 55-70 years with COVID-19, enrolled during active disease. Input material: peripheral blood. CDR3 coding DNA: TGTGCCAGTAGTATAGTAGGGGGGGACTACGAGCAGTACTTC. The encoded protein is CASSIVGGDYEQYF. The variable domain in full, with the rest retrieved from reference TRBV19 and TRBJ2-7, is DGGITQSPKYLFRKEGQNVTLSCEQNLNHDAMYWYRQDPGQGLRLIYYSQIVNDFQKGDIAEGYSVSREKKESFPLTVTSAQKNPTAFYLCASSIVGGDYEQYFGPGTRLTVT.